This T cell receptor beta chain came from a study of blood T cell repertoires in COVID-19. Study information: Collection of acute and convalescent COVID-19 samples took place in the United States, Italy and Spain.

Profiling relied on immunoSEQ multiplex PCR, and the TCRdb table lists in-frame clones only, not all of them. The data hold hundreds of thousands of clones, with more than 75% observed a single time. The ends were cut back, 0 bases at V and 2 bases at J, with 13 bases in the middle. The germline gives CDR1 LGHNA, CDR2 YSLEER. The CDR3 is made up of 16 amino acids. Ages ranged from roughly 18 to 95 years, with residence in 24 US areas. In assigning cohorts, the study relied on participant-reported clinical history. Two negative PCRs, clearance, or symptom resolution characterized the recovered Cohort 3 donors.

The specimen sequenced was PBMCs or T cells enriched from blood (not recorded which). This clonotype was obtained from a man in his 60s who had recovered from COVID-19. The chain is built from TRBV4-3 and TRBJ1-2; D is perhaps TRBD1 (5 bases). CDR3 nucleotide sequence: TGCGCCAGCAGCCAAGAATTTAGCCAGGGCAACTATGGCTACACCTTC. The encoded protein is CASSQEFSQGNYGYTF.